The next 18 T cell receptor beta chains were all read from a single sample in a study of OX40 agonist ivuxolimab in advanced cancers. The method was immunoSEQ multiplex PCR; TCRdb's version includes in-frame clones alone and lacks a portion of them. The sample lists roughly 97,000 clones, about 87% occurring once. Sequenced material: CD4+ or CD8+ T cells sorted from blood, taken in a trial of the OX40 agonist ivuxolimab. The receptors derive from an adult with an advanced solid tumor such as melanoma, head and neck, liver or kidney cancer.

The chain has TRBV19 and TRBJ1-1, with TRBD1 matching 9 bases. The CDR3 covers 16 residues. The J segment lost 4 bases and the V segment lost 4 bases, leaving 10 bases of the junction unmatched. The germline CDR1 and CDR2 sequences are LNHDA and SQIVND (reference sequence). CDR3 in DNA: TGTGCCAGTAGTAGTCCCGGGACAGGGATCGGCACTGAAGCTTTCTTT. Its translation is CASSSPGTGIGTEAFF.

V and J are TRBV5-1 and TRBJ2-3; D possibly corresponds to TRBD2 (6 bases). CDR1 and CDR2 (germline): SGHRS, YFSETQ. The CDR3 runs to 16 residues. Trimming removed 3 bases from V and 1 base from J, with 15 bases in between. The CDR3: CASSYGGIAGTDTQYF. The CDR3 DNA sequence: TGCGCCAGCAGCTATGGTGGAATAGCGGGCACAGATACGCAGTATTTT.

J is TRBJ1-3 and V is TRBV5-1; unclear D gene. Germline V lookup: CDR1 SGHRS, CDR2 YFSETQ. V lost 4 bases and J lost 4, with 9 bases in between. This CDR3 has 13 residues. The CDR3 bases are TGCGCCAGCAGCGTGATGCCGGGAAACACCATATATTTT. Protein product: CASSVMPGNTIYF.

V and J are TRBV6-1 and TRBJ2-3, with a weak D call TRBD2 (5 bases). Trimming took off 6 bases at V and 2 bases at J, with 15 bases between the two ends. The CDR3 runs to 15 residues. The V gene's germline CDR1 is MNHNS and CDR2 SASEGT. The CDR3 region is CASSLGWRNTDTQYF. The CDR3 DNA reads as TGTGCCAGCAGCCTCGGTTGGAGGAACACAGATACGCAGTATTTT.

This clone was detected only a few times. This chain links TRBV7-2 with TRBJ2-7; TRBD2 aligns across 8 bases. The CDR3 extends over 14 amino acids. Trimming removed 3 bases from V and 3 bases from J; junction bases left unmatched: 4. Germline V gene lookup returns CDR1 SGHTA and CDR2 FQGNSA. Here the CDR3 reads CASSFTGGLYEQYF. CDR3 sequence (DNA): TGTGCCAGCAGCTTTACGGGGGGGCTCTACGAGCAGTACTTC.

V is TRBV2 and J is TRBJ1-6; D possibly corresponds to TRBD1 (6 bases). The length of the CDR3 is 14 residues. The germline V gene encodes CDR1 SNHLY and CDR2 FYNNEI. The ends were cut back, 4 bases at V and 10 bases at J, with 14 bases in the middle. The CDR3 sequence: CASSGGASGSPLHF. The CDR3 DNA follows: TGTGCCAGCAGTGGGGGGGCCAGTGGCTCACCCCTCCACTTT.

CDR3 sequence: CASSLTGVSYEQYF. The CDR3 DNA sequence: TGTGCCAGCAGTCTAACAGGAGTCTCCTACGAGCAGTACTTC. V usage is TRBV7-2 and J usage is TRBJ2-7; tentatively, D is TRBD1 (5 bases). Germline lookup yields CDR1 SGHTA and CDR2 FQGNSA. Trimming removed 6 bases at V and 0 bases at J, with 12 bases between. The CDR3 is 14 amino acids.

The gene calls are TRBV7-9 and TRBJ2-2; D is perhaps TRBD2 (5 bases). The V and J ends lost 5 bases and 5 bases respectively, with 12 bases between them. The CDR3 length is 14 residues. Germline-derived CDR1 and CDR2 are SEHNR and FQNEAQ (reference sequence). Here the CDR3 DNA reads TGTGCCAGCAGCGCAGCTGAGGGAACCGGGGAGCTGTTTTTT. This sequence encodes CASSAAEGTGELFF.

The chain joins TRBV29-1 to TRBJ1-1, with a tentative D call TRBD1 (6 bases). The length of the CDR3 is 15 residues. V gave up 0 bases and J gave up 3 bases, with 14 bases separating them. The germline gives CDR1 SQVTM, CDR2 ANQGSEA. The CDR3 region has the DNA TGCAGCGTTGAAGATCCCCGGGGGCCTGACACTGAAGCTTTCTTT. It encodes CSVEDPRGPDTEAFF.

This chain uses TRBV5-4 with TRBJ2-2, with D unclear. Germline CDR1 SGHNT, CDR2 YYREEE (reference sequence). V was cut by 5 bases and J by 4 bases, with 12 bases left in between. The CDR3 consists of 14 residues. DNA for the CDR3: TGTGCCAGCAGAACTGGACGAGTCACCGGGGAGCTGTTTTTT. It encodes CASRTGRVTGELFF.

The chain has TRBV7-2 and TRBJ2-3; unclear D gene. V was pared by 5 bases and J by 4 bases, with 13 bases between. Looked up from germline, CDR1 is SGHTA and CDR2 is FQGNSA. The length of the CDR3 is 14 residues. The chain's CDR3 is CASSRPPGPDTQYF. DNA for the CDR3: TGTGCCAGCAGCCGACCCCCCGGTCCAGATACGCAGTATTTT.

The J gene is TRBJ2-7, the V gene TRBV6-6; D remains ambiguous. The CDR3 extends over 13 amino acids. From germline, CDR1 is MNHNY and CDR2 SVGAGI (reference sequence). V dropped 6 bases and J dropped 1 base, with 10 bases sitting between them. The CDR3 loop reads CASSRPQSYEQYF. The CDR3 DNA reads TGTGCCAGCAGCCGCCCGCAGTCCTACGAGCAGTACTTC.

The CDR3 DNA reads as TGCGCCAGCAGCTACCAGGACAGGGGAACCTACGAGCAGTACTTC. As protein: CASSYQDRGTYEQYF. The chain combines TRBV5-1 with TRBJ2-7; TRBD1 aligns across 9 bases. Germline values: CDR1 SGHRS, CDR2 YFSETQ. J gave up 2 bases and V 3 bases, and 6 bases lay outside the gene matches. There are 15 residues in the CDR3.

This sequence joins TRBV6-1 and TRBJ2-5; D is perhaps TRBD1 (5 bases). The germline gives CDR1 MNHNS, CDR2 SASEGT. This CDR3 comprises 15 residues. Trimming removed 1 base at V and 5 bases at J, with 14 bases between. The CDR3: CASSEGGHGRETQYF. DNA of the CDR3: TGTGCCAGCAGTGAAGGTGGACACGGGCGGGAGACCCAGTACTTC.

This CDR3 is CASSLAGPEKLFF. CDR3 coding DNA: TGTGCCAGCAGTTTGGCGGGACCTGAAAAACTGTTTTTT. The J gene is TRBJ1-4, the V gene TRBV27; perhaps TRBD1 as D (5 bases). The CDR3 sequence is 13 residues long. Trimming shortened V by 3 bases and J by 7 bases, and 9 bases separated the two germline ends. Germline V gives CDR1 MNHEY, CDR2 SMNVEV (reference sequence).

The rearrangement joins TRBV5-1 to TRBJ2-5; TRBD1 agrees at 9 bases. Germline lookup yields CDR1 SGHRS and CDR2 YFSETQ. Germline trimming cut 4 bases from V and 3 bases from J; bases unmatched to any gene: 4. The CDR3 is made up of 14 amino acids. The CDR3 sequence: CASSKTGGKETQYF. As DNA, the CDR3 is TGCGCCAGCAGCAAGACAGGGGGAAAAGAGACCCAGTACTTC.

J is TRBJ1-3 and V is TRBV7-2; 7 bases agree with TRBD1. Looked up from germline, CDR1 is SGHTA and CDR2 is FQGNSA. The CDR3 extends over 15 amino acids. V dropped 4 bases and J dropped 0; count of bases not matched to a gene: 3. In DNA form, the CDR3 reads TGTGCCAGCAGCTCTAGGGGGCCCTCTGGAAACACCATATATTTT. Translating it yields CASSSRGPSGNTIYF.

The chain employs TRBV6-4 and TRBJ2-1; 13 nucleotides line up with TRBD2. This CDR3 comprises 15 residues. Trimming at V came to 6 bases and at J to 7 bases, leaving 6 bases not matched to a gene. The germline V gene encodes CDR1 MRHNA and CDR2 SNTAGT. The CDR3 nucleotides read TGTGCCAGCAGCTTACTAGCGGGGGGGAGTAATGAGCAGTTCTTC. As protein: CASSLLAGGSNEQFF.